The 9 T cell receptor beta chains reported below all come from one sample, sequenced in a study of radiation and T cells in renal cell carcinoma. Time point here: blood 4 weeks post-SBRT, at nephrectomy. Treatment described: 15 Gy SBRT to primary tumor, nephrectomy 4 weeks later. Libraries were prepared by immunoSEQ multiplex PCR; TCRdb keeps only in-frame clonotypes and omits some of them. Here the sample spans some 64,000 clones, over 60% being singletons. The sequencing used blood, collected from a patient whose treatment included radiotherapy and nephrectomy. The receptors originated from a man in his sixties with renal cell carcinoma.

The V gene is TRBV30, the J gene TRBJ1-6; D is possibly TRBD1 (5 bases). There are 16 residues in the CDR3. Germline V gene sequence: CDR1 GTSNPN, CDR2 SVGIG (reference sequence). V was cut by 4 bases and J by 4 bases, with 17 bases left in between. CDR3 loop: CAWTRTGGVYNSPLHF. CDR3 nucleotides: TGTGCCTGGACTAGGACGGGGGGAGTTTATAATTCACCCCTCCACTTT. Combining the CDR3 with reference TRBV30 and TRBJ1-6 gives the whole variable domain SQTIHQWPATLVQPVGSPLSLECTVEGTSNPNLYWYRQAAGRGLQLLFYSVGIGQISSEVPQNLSASRPQDRQFILSSKKLLLSDSGFYLCAWTRTGGVYNSPLHFGNGTRLTVT.

CDR3: CASSLPGFGYTF. DNA of the CDR3: TGTGCCAGCAGCTTACCGGGGTTTGGCTACACCTTC. The chain couples TRBV7-3 to TRBJ1-2; D not certain. Trimming cost V 2 bases and J 7 bases, with 8 bases left between them. The CDR3 length is 12 residues. Germline CDR1 SGHTA, CDR2 FQGTGA.

Only one count was recorded for this clone. The chain is built from TRBV25-1 and TRBJ2-3; D is ambiguous. V was pared by 0 bases and J by 6 bases, with 10 bases between. Germline assignment: CDR1 MGHDK and CDR2 SYGVNS. The CDR3 totals 14 residues. Written as DNA, the CDR3 is TGTGCCAGCAGTGAATATAGCCTAGTTGATACGCAGTATTTT. Protein product: CASSEYSLVDTQYF. Drawing the rest from reference TRBV25-1 and TRBJ2-3, the complete variable domain is EADIYQTPRYLVIGTGKKITLECSQTMGHDKMYWYQQDPGMELHLIHYSYGVNSTEKGDLSSESTVSRIRTEHFPLTLESARPSHTSQYLCASSEYSLVDTQYFGPGTRLTVL.

The chain uses TRBV5-5 and TRBJ1-5, with 9 bases fitting TRBD1. Germline V gene data show CDR1 as SGHKS and CDR2 as YYEKEE (reference sequence). The CDR3 runs 16 residues. Germline trimming cut 2 bases from V and 1 base from J; bases unmatched to any gene: 4. CDR3 loop: CASSLQGALSNQPQHF. The CDR3, as DNA: TGTGCCAGCAGCTTACAGGGGGCACTGAGCAATCAGCCCCAGCATTTT.

The chain couples TRBV7-3 to TRBJ1-1; TRBD1 matches 7 bases. The CDR3 spans 15 residues. Germline V gene lookup returns CDR1 SGHTA and CDR2 FQGTGA. Trimming removed 4 bases from V and 0 bases from J; junction bases left unmatched: 5. The CDR3: CASSSQGGLNTEAFF. In DNA form, the CDR3 reads TGTGCCAGCAGCTCCCAGGGGGGGCTGAACACTGAAGCTTTCTTT.

The chain has TRBV2 and TRBJ1-1; 7 positions match TRBD1. Germline V CDR1 and CDR2: SNHLY, FYNNEI. CDR3 length: 16 amino acids. Unmatched junction bases numbered 8, after V lost 3 bases and J lost 1 base. As DNA, the CDR3 is TGTGCCAGCAGTGAGTTAAGGGGACAGCGGAACACTGAAGCTTTCTTT. Amino acids: CASSELRGQRNTEAFF.

The J gene is TRBJ2-7, the V gene TRBV9; D remains ambiguous. The V end lost 3 bases, the J end lost 0 bases, and 10 bases lay between the germline ends. The CDR3 runs to 14 residues. From germline, CDR1 is SGDLS and CDR2 YYNGEE. CDR3 sequence reads: CASSEGLSSYEQYF. As DNA, the CDR3 is TGTGCCAGCAGCGAAGGATTAAGCTCCTACGAGCAGTACTTC.

V and J are TRBV7-9 and TRBJ2-7, with unresolved D. In germline, CDR1 is SEHNR, CDR2 FQNEAQ (reference sequence). V lost 1 base, J lost 3 bases, and 10 bases lay in between. CDR3 length equals 14 residues. CDR3 residues: CASSLDEKYYEQYF. The CDR3 nucleotides are TGTGCCAGCAGCTTAGATGAAAAGTACTACGAGCAGTACTTC.

This chain uses TRBV30 with TRBJ2-3; 8 bases are a match to TRBD2. This CDR3 is 13 amino acids long. Germline V lookup: CDR1 GTSNPN, CDR2 SVGIG (reference sequence). Losses at the gene ends were 5 bases for V and 4 bases for J; bases not matched to a gene: 5. The CDR3 coding sequence is TGTGCCTGGCAGGCGGGGGGATCAGATACGCAGTATTTT. This codes for CAWQAGGSDTQYF.